The next 13 T cell receptor beta chains were all read from a single sample in a study of blood T cells in healthy people across ages. PCR was performed a second time for about 6 to 12 cycles using a sample-barcoded 5' primer and a J-beta primer mix. TCRdb reanalysed the 5' RACE reads using MiXCR and keeps one entry per CDR3 protein. The data contain about 780,000 distinct CDR3 sequences, 35% to 60% of them seen just once; the ten biggest clones take up 15% to 20%. The sequenced sample consisted of blood. The receptors come from a man older than 75 in good health.

In its sample, this clonotype was seen a few times. The rearrangement uses TRBV6-2 or TRBV6-3 and TRBJ2-3; the D gene is possibly TRBD2 (6 bases). With 7 bases removed from V and 0 bases from J, the gap between germline ends came to 20 bases. The CDR3 loop spans 17 amino acids. Germline V gene data show CDR1 as MNHEY and CDR2 as SVGEGT. CDR3 DNA: TGTGCCAGCACAAAGAGGAGCTCCGGGACTAGCACAGATACGCAGTATTTT. Residues: CASTKRSSGTSTDTQYF.

The J gene is TRBJ1-1, the V gene TRBV4-2, with 10 bases lining up with TRBD1. This CDR3 spans 13 amino acids. In germline, CDR1 is LGHNA, CDR2 YNFKEQ. V trimming: 6 bases; J trimming: 3 bases; junction bases outside the gene matches: 1. The CDR3 here is CASRGTGDTEAFF. CDR3 DNA sequence: TGTGCCAGCAGAGGGACAGGGGACACTGAAGCTTTCTTT.

This sequence joins TRBV7-2 and TRBJ2-1, with TRBD2 matching 8 bases. The CDR3 is 16 amino acids. The J segment lost 7 bases and the V segment lost 1 base, leaving 9 bases of the junction unmatched. Germline V gives CDR1 SGHTA, CDR2 FQGNSA. CDR3 region: CASSLEGTSLFNEQFF. The CDR3 DNA reads TGTGCCAGCAGCTTAGAAGGGACTAGTCTTTTTAATGAGCAGTTCTTC.

This clonotype was detected only a few times. The chain uses TRBV5-1 and TRBJ2-7, with 7 bases aligning to TRBD1. The V gene's germline CDR1 is SGHRS and CDR2 YFSETQ. The ends lost 4 bases at V and 3 bases at J; junction bases unmatched: 13. The CDR3 length is 16 residues. For the CDR3, the DNA is TGCGCCAGCAGCGCTTCACCCACAGGGGCGGACTACGAGCAGTACTTC. This sequence encodes CASSASPTGADYEQYF.

This clonotype came up many times. The rearrangement links TRBV10-3 to TRBJ2-7; D may be TRBD2 (5 bases). The CDR3 runs 13 residues. Trimming took 3 bases from V and 3 from J, leaving 9 bases between them. CDR1 is ENHRY, CDR2 SYGVKD, per germline. The CDR3 sequence is CAISDSDFYEQYF. The CDR3 DNA reads TGTGCCATCAGTGATTCGGACTTCTACGAGCAGTACTTC.

This sequence joins TRBV20-1 and TRBJ2-7; TRBD1 is a possible D gene (6 bases). CDR1 and CDR2 from the germline V gene are DFQATT and SNEGSKA (reference sequence). With 5 bases removed from V and 1 base from J, the gap between germline ends came to 15 bases. The CDR3 spans 14 residues. Here the CDR3 DNA reads TGCAGTGCTGGCACAGGGAGTCAATCCTACGAGCAGTACTTC. This translates into CSAGTGSQSYEQYF.

J is TRBJ2-7 and V is TRBV2, with 13 bases fitting TRBD2. Judging by the DNA end, TRBJ2-5 fits better; the J call may be wrong. This CDR3 region has 15 residues. Germline V gene data show CDR1 as SNHLY and CDR2 as FYNNEI. In DNA, the CDR3 is TGTGCCAGCAGTGCACTAGCGGGAGGGCAAGAGACCCAGTACTTC. Its translation: CASSALAGGQETQYF.

The rearrangement links TRBV13 to TRBJ2-1; D is perhaps TRBD1 (6 bases). CDR1 and CDR2 from the germline V gene are PRHDT and FYEKMQ (reference sequence). With 5 bases removed from V and 0 bases from J, the gap between germline ends came to 29 bases. This CDR3 contains 21 residues. CDR3 sequence (DNA): TGTGCCAGCAGCGACGGCGAACAGGGAAGAGGAGCGGTTTTCTCCTACAATGAGCAGTTCTTC. Translating it yields CASSDGEQGRGAVFSYNEQFF. The complete variable domain, with remaining parts taken from reference TRBV13 and TRBJ2-1, reads AAGVIQSPRHLIKEKRETATLKCYPIPRHDTVYWYQQGPGQDPQFLISFYEKMQSDKGSIPDRFSAQQFSDYHSELNMSSLELGDSALYFCASSDGEQGRGAVFSYNEQFFGPGTRLTVL.

The table lists this clonotype with a few counts. CDR3 nucleotides: TGTGCCAGCAGTGCTAACGGGGGTGGAATTGGCTACACCTTC. Translating gives CASSANGGGIGYTF. This sequence joins TRBV7-2 and TRBJ1-2, with D tentatively TRBD1 (5 bases). Trimming removed 6 bases from V and 7 bases from J, with 18 bases in between. Germline V gene lookup returns CDR1 SGHTA and CDR2 FQGNSA. The CDR3 has 14 residues.

This clonotype was observed a handful of times. V gene TRBV7-2 combines with J gene TRBJ2-4; D remains ambiguous. Trimming took 5 bases from V and 1 from J, leaving 15 bases between them. There are 16 residues in the CDR3. Germline V CDR1 and CDR2: SGHTA, FQGNSA. This chain's CDR3 is CASSPGDAAAKNIQYF. CDR3 nucleotide sequence: TGTGCCAGCAGCCCAGGTGATGCGGCGGCCAAAAACATTCAGTACTTC.

This clonotype was counted a few times. The V gene is TRBV28, the J gene TRBJ1-2; D possibly corresponds to TRBD1 (6 bases). V lost 6 bases, J lost 8 bases, and 19 bases lay in between. There are 14 residues in the CDR3. The V gene's germline CDR1 is MDHEN and CDR2 SYDVKM. Here the CDR3 reads CASSPGTSTRGYTF. As DNA, the CDR3 is TGTGCCAGCAGCCCAGGGACATCGACTCGGGGCTACACCTTC.

As to this clonotype: Given a much more abundant clone one base away, this may be a read error. The chain joins TRBV9 to TRBJ2-3; D uncertain. In germline, CDR1 is SGDLS, CDR2 YYNGEE. V lost 3 bases to trimming and J lost 6 bases, with 14 bases between them. This CDR3 region has 14 residues. In DNA, the CDR3 is TGTGCCAGCAGCGGCGACGGAGAGATGGATACGCAGTATTTT. It yields the protein CASSGDGEMDTQYF.

As for this clonotype: The conserved phenylalanine or tryptophan is not found at the CDR3 terminus, so this likely reflects a read error. J is TRBJ2-1 and V is TRBV7-3; D may be TRBD2 (6 bases). V lost 5 bases and J 8 bases, leaving 19 bases between the germline ends. Germline V gives CDR1 SGHTA, CDR2 FQGTGA. The CDR3 consists of 15 residues. This CDR3 reads CASSITGSWGDEQFI. The CDR3 DNA reads TGTGCCAGCAGCATCACCGGGTCTTGGGGGGATGAGCAGTTCATC.